The present TCR beta chain was sequenced within a study of persistence of HIV-infected CD4 T cells. This was the immunoSEQ version 4 assay in survey mode. Clones were read by immunoSEQ multiplex PCR, and TCRdb kept only the in-frame ones, dropping some. The sample shows about 40,000 clones, 75% to 85% of them seen only once. This CDR3 is 15 amino acids long. The germline V gene encodes CDR1 MNHEY and CDR2 SVGEGT. V was pared by 1 base and J by 1 base, with 10 bases between. Cells were stimulated with overlapping HIV-1 Gag 15-mer peptides. CD40L-negative CD69-negative CD45RO-high memory CD4+ T cells were sorted as populations depleted of antigen-responding cells. Notes on this clone: Its matching antigen is unknown.

The starting material was CD4+ T cells sorted from PBMCs after roughly 18-hour stimulation, obtained from a patient who received antiretroviral therapy. This TCR was recovered from an adult man with HIV who was CMV-seropositive. The rearrangement links TRBV6-2 or TRBV6-3 to TRBJ2-5, with TRBD1 as a possible D gene (5 bases). The CDR3 reads CASSYLTGRQETQYF. CDR3 nucleotide sequence: TGTGCCAGCAGTTACTTAACAGGACGCCAAGAGACCCAGTACTTC.